The 21 T cell receptor beta chains reported below all come from one sample, sequenced in a study of cytotoxic CD8 clonotypes in ibrutinib-treated CLL. Sequencing used immunoSEQ multiplex PCR; TCRdb keeps in-frame clones, though not all of them. Here the sample spans about 130,000 clones, around four fifths being singletons. Specimen: PBMCs, collected after 24 months of ibrutinib treatment. These TCRs come from a human donor with chronic lymphocytic leukemia.

The V call is TRBV21-1, the J call TRBJ1-4. TRBV21-1 is designated a pseudogene. This CDR3 contains 16 residues. As DNA, the CDR3 is TGTGCCAGCAGCAAACCCGACCATGCAACTAATGAAAAACTGTTTTTT. Amino acid sequence: CASSKPDHATNEKLFF.

V usage is TRBV5-8 and J usage is TRBJ2-2; 7 bases fit TRBD2. Germline loops: CDR1 SGHTS, CDR2 YDEGEE. V trimming: 0 bases; J trimming: 6 bases; junction bases outside the gene matches: 14. The length of the CDR3 is 18 residues. Here the CDR3 reads CASSLAVLGGGVAGELFF. CDR3 nucleotide sequence: TGTGCCAGCAGCTTGGCCGTTTTGGGCGGGGGAGTCGCCGGGGAGCTGTTTTTT.

V usage is TRBV10-2 and J usage is TRBJ2-2; D may match TRBD1 or TRBD2 (5 bases each). This CDR3 contains 14 residues. V was shortened by 10 bases and J by 2 bases, with 14 bases between the two germline ends. Germline V gives CDR1 WSHSY, CDR2 SAAADI. In DNA form, the CDR3 reads TGCGCCATCAGAGGGGTGCCCAACACCGGGGAGCTGTTTTTT. Its protein is CAIRGVPNTGELFF.

V gene TRBV27 combines with J gene TRBJ1-5, with D tentatively TRBD1 (5 bases). The CDR3 loop spans 15 amino acids. Germline CDR1 reads MNHEY; CDR2 reads SMNVEV (reference sequence). V lost 5 bases and J lost 1, with 12 bases in between. In DNA, the CDR3 is TGTGCCAGCAGTCCAGGGTGGGGGAGCAATCAGCCCCAGCATTTT. Its translation is CASSPGWGSNQPQHF.

This chain connects TRBV19 to TRBJ1-1, with TRBD1 matching 9 bases. V trimming: 9 bases; J trimming: 3 bases; junction bases outside the gene matches: 17. The CDR3 is made up of 17 amino acids. Looked up from germline, CDR1 is LNHDA and CDR2 is SQIVND (reference sequence). The CDR3 DNA is TGTGCCAGCCCGAGGGGACAGGGTGAAAAGGGGGACACTGAAGCTTTCTTT. It encodes CASPRGQGEKGDTEAFF.

This chain joins TRBV5-1 and TRBJ2-7, with D possibly TRBD1 on 6 matching bases. The CDR3 runs to 15 residues. Germline CDR1 reads SGHRS; CDR2 reads YFSETQ. The germline V and J ends were trimmed by 2 bases and 0 bases, with 12 bases remaining between them. The DNA of the CDR3 is TGCGCCAGCAGCTTTTGGGGGCCGGGCTCCTACGAGCAGTACTTC. Translation gives CASSFWGPGSYEQYF.

In its sample, this clone was seen a few times. V usage is TRBV30 and J usage is TRBJ2-7, with TRBD1 matching 10 bases. From germline, CDR1 is GTSNPN and CDR2 SVGIG (reference sequence). The J segment lost 5 bases and the V segment lost 4 bases, leaving 5 bases of the junction unmatched. This CDR3 region has 13 residues. CDR3 sequence reads: CAWNLGQGNEQYF. The CDR3 DNA reads as TGTGCCTGGAATCTGGGACAGGGGAACGAGCAGTACTTC.

Here the CDR3 reads CASSLSTGLNTEAFF. The CDR3 DNA sequence: TGTGCCAGCAGTTTATCCACAGGATTGAACACTGAAGCTTTCTTT. The chain links TRBV27 to TRBJ1-1, with D perhaps matching TRBD1 (5 bases). This CDR3 is 15 amino acids long. Looked up from germline, CDR1 is MNHEY and CDR2 is SMNVEV (reference sequence). V was trimmed by 0 bases and J by 0 bases, leaving 8 bases between them.

This chain joins TRBV30 and TRBJ2-7; TRBD1 or TRBD2 may be the D gene (5 bases each). The CDR3 contains 12 residues. V was shortened by 7 bases and J by 1 base, with 11 bases between the two germline ends. Germline-derived CDR1 and CDR2 are GTSNPN and SVGIG (reference sequence). CDR3 nucleotide sequence: TGTGCCTACGCCGAGGGGTCCTACGAGCAGTACTTC. Translating it yields CAYAEGSYEQYF.

V gene TRBV10-1 combines with J gene TRBJ2-4, with D uncertain. The CDR3 contains 16 residues. The ends were cut back, 0 bases at V and 0 bases at J, with 9 bases in the middle. Germline V gene lookup returns CDR1 WNHNN and CDR2 SYGVQD (reference sequence). The CDR3 protein is CASSESGELAKNIQYF. The CDR3 bases are TGCGCCAGCAGTGAGTCTGGGGAACTAGCCAAAAACATTCAGTACTTC.

The chain joins TRBV11-2 to TRBJ2-3; TRBD2 might be the D (6 bases). CDR1 and CDR2 (germline): SGHAT, FQNNGV. Between the trimmed V and J ends, which lost 5 bases and 2 bases, there was a span of 17 bases. The length of the CDR3 is 16 residues. CDR3 in amino acids: CASSRLVGLLTDTQYF. CDR3 bases: TGTGCCAGCAGCCGACTAGTGGGGCTCCTCACAGATACGCAGTATTTT.

The chain combines TRBV5-4 with TRBJ1-1; the match to TRBD1 covers 7 bases. This CDR3 spans 16 amino acids. Germline V gives CDR1 SGHNT, CDR2 YYREEE (reference sequence). V shed 4 bases and J 1 base; nucleotides not matched to a gene: 10. The CDR3 reads CASSPAMTGPNTEAFF. The CDR3 DNA is TGTGCCAGCAGCCCAGCAATGACAGGGCCGAACACTGAAGCTTTCTTT.

This rearrangement joins TRBV10-3 to TRBJ2-1; TRBD2 aligns across 10 bases. The germline V gene has CDR1 ENHRY and CDR2 SYGVKD. CDR3 length: 16 amino acids. V trimming: 3 bases; J trimming: 9 bases; junction bases outside the gene matches: 11. CDR3 residues: CAISDNSLAGDGEQFF. The CDR3, as DNA: TGTGCCATCAGTGATAATAGTCTAGCGGGGGACGGTGAGCAGTTCTTC.

The rearrangement joins TRBV30 to TRBJ1-4, with a tentative D call TRBD1 (5 bases). Per germline, CDR1 GTSNPN and CDR2 SVGIG (reference sequence). V lost 3 bases and J lost 8, with 13 bases in between. The CDR3 totals 13 residues. The CDR3 reads CAWSGGGEEKLFF. CDR3 sequence (DNA): TGTGCCTGGAGCGGGGGAGGGGAGGAAAAACTGTTTTTT.

The chain recombines TRBV10-2 with TRBJ2-1; D is perhaps TRBD2 (6 bases). Germline CDR1 reads WSHSY; CDR2 reads SAAADI. The CDR3 is 15 amino acids. V lost 0 bases and J lost 6, with 12 bases in between. Here the CDR3 DNA reads TGCGCCAGCAGTGAGTCGGGGGGACCAGGCAATGAGCAGTTCTTC. This translates into CASSESGGPGNEQFF.

This clone was found a few times. V is TRBV30 and J is TRBJ1-6, with no clear D. CDR3 length equals 13 residues. The ends were cut back, 2 bases at V and 13 bases at J, with 15 bases in the middle. The germline CDR1 and CDR2 sequences are GTSNPN and SVGIG (reference sequence). The DNA of the CDR3 is TGTGCCTGGAGTCCCCAGGCCCTGAACCCCCTCCACTTT. Translating it yields CAWSPQALNPLHF.

This chain uses TRBV28 with TRBJ1-5; no firm D call. Trimming took 4 bases from V and 5 from J, leaving 9 bases between them. The CDR3 totals 13 residues. Germline lookup yields CDR1 MDHEN and CDR2 SYDVKM. The chain's CDR3 is CASSYLQYQPQHF. In DNA form, the CDR3 reads TGTGCCAGCAGTTACTTACAGTATCAGCCCCAGCATTTT. The full variable domain, completed using reference TRBV28 and TRBJ1-5, is DVKVTQSSRYLVKRTGEKVFLECVQDMDHENMFWYRQDPGLGLRLIYFSYDVKMKEKGDIPEGYSVSREKKERFSLILESASTNQTSMYLCASSYLQYQPQHFGDGTRLSIL.

The chain has TRBV2 and TRBJ2-2; the match to TRBD1 covers 7 bases. J lost 5 bases, V lost 7 bases, and 7 bases had no gene match. This CDR3 is 14 amino acids long. Germline V gene data show CDR1 as SNHLY and CDR2 as FYNNEI. CDR3 in amino acids: CASTTTGQTGELFF. CDR3 in DNA: TGTGCCAGCACGACGACAGGGCAAACCGGGGAGCTGTTTTTT.

The chain joins TRBV19 to TRBJ1-5; tentatively, D is TRBD1 (6 bases). This CDR3 comprises 14 residues. Germline CDR1 LNHDA, CDR2 SQIVND (reference sequence). V dropped 6 bases and J dropped 6 bases, with 15 bases sitting between them. CDR3 nucleotides: TGTGCCAGTAGCTGGCAGGGGAGATTTCAGCCCCAGCATTTT. Translated: CASSWQGRFQPQHF.

This chain joins TRBV5-1 and TRBJ1-2; D is possibly TRBD1 (5 bases). This CDR3 is built from 14 residues. Germline V CDR1 and CDR2: SGHRS, YFSETQ. The V and J ends lost 5 bases and 6 bases respectively, with 17 bases between them. CDR3 DNA: TGCGCCAGCAGTGGAGACAGTCCCAGGGATGGCTACACCTTC. Translation: CASSGDSPRDGYTF.

The chain couples TRBV29-1 to TRBJ2-1; 11 positions match TRBD1. The germline gives CDR1 SQVTM, CDR2 ANQGSEA. The V gene end was trimmed by 4 bases and the J gene end by 8 bases; junction bases not matched to a gene: 10. This CDR3 region has 15 residues. The CDR3 DNA reads TGCAGCGTTGGACGTAGGACAGGGGGCGTAGATGAGCAGTTCTTC. This gives the protein CSVGRRTGGVDEQFF.